Each of the 9 T cell receptor beta chains below was sequenced from the same sample in a study of T cell changes during pregnancy in multiple sclerosis. The assay was immunoSEQ multiplex PCR, and TCRdb's table has in-frame clones only and misses some. The sample has tens of thousands of clones; roughly 90% are singletons. Material: peripheral blood, obtained in the second trimester of pregnancy. The receptors shown here come from a female donor with multiple sclerosis, enrolled in a pregnancy study.

The chain is built from TRBV4-1 and TRBJ2-3, with 7 bases lining up with TRBD1. Germline trimming cut 5 bases from V and 2 bases from J; bases unmatched to any gene: 4. CDR3 length: 14 residues. Per germline, CDR1 MGHRA and CDR2 YSYEKL. The CDR3 bases are TGCGCCAGCAGCTACGGGACAGTCACAGATACGCAGTATTTT. It specifies CASSYGTVTDTQYF.

The chain combines TRBV18 with TRBJ1-2; D perhaps matches TRBD1 (5 bases). The length of the CDR3 is 14 residues. Trimming shortened V by 0 bases and J by 2 bases, and 7 bases separated the two germline ends. CDR1 is KGHSH, CDR2 LQKENI, per germline. The CDR3 nucleotides are TGTGCCAGCTCACCACCGGAGGGGAACTATGGCTACACCTTC. It encodes CASSPPEGNYGYTF.

The chain combines TRBV5-1 with TRBJ2-3; D is unresolved. The CDR3 is made up of 14 amino acids. Trimming left V 0 bases short and J 5 bases short, with 10 bases between. CDR1 and CDR2 (germline): SGHRS, YFSETQ. CDR3 in amino acids: CASSLAGSGDTQYF. The CDR3 coding sequence is TGCGCCAGCAGCTTGGCCGGGTCGGGAGATACGCAGTATTTT.

CDR3 loop: CASSPQGHRVNYGYTF. DNA of the CDR3: TGTGCCAGCAGCCCCCAGGGCCACAGGGTAAACTATGGCTACACCTTC. The rearrangement links TRBV9 to TRBJ1-2, with TRBD1 as a possible D gene (6 bases). Germline V gene data show CDR1 as SGDLS and CDR2 as YYNGEE. The CDR3 totals 16 residues. Trimming shortened V by 4 bases and J by 2 bases, and 18 bases separated the two germline ends. The complete variable domain, with remaining parts taken from reference TRBV9 and TRBJ1-2, reads DSGVTQTPKHLITATGQRVTLRCSPRSGDLSVYWYQQSLDQGLQFLIQYYNGEERAKGNILERFSAQQFPDLHSELNLSSLELGDSALYFCASSPQGHRVNYGYTFGSGTRLTVV.

This clone showed up just a few times. This rearrangement joins TRBV28 to TRBJ1-2, with 8 bases that match TRBD1. This CDR3 comprises 15 residues. The V gene's germline CDR1 is MDHEN and CDR2 SYDVKM. V was pared by 3 bases and J by 6 bases, with 9 bases of the junction left unmatched. CDR3 loop: CASSLLDREVDGYTF. The CDR3 bases are TGTGCCAGCAGTTTGTTGGACAGGGAGGTAGATGGCTACACCTTC.

The gene calls are TRBV27 and TRBJ1-1, with D hard to call. V was shortened by 6 bases and J by 0 bases, with 8 bases between the two germline ends. The germline V gene encodes CDR1 MNHEY and CDR2 SMNVEV (reference sequence). This CDR3 has 13 residues. The CDR3 spells CASSRTLNTEAFF. The CDR3 DNA is TGTGCCAGCAGCAGGACTCTGAACACTGAAGCTTTCTTT.

V usage is TRBV9 and J usage is TRBJ1-3; 9 nucleotides agree with TRBD1. Per germline, CDR1 SGDLS and CDR2 YYNGEE. CDR3 length: 14 residues. V was pared by 2 bases and J by 4 bases, with 1 base of the junction left unmatched. In DNA form, the CDR3 reads TGTGCCAGCAGCGTGACAGGGGGAGGAAACACCATATATTTT. It specifies CASSVTGGGNTIYF.

The V call is TRBV28, the J call TRBJ2-2, with D possibly matching TRBD1 (5 bases). The V and J ends lost 6 bases and 11 bases respectively, with 16 bases between them. The germline CDR1 and CDR2 sequences are MDHEN and SYDVKM. The CDR3 contains 13 residues. The CDR3 nucleotides read TGTGCCAGCAGCCCCCCCGACAGTGGTGAGCTGTTTTTT. This gives the protein CASSPPDSGELFF.

The chain is built from TRBV5-1 and TRBJ2-5; no definite D call. The CDR3 spans 14 residues. The V gene's germline CDR1 is SGHRS and CDR2 YFSETQ. The V and J ends lost 5 bases and 0 bases respectively, with 11 bases between them. DNA for the CDR3: TGCGCCAGCAGGACTGGTGTGAACCAAGAGACCCAGTACTTC. Translating gives CASRTGVNQETQYF. Filled out from reference TRBV5-1 and TRBJ2-5, the complete variable domain reads KAGVTQTPRYLIKTRGQQVTLSCSPISGHRSVSWYQQTPGQGLQFLFEYFSETQRNKGNFPGRFSGRQFSNSRSEMNVSTLELGDSALYLCASRTGVNQETQYFGPGTRLLVL.